This entry lists 24 T cell receptor beta chains sequenced from one sample in a study of vaccination effects on CD4 cells after COVID-19. Viral peptide pools were used in the ViraFEST assay to expand antigen-specific CD4+ T cells, and sequencing came afterward. It was after approximately 11 days of culture that CD4+ T cells were isolated. This person's SARS-CoV-2 infection, confirmed by PCR, occurred between March and December 2020. Antigens for these TCRs are unknown. Using immunoSEQ multiplex PCR, the repertoire was profiled, and TCRdb retains in-frame clones only, with some absent. The sample holds some 19,000 clones; roughly 80% are singletons and the top ten take around two fifths. The material sequenced was CD4+ T cells from PBMCs cultured with a peptide pool, taken before COVID-19 vaccination. These receptors all stem from a human donor who had a prior SARS-CoV-2 infection.

The chain combines TRBV2 with TRBJ1-4; 8 positions agree with TRBD1. The CDR3 is 12 residues long. The germline gives CDR1 SNHLY, CDR2 FYNNEI. The J segment lost 8 bases and the V segment lost 7 bases, leaving 3 bases of the junction unmatched. CDR3 sequence: CASKDRGEKLFF. The DNA for the CDR3 is TGTGCCAGCAAAGACAGGGGAGAAAAACTGTTTTTT. Full variable domain (outside the CDR3, taken from reference TRBV2 and TRBJ1-4): EPEVTQTPSHQVTQMGQEVILRCVPISNHLYFYWYRQILGQKVEFLVSFYNNEISEKSEIFDDQFSVERPDGSNFTLKIRSTKLEDSAMYFCASKDRGEKLFFGSGTQLSVL.

The chain joins TRBV6-5 to TRBJ1-1; D uncertain. Germline loops: CDR1 MNHEY, CDR2 SVGAGI. The CDR3 extends over 15 amino acids. The V end lost 5 bases, the J end lost 6 bases, and 19 bases lay between the germline ends. The CDR3: CASSTPGAGWAEAFF. The CDR3 DNA is TGTGCCAGCAGTACACCAGGAGCAGGTTGGGCTGAAGCTTTCTTT.

The table lists this clone with a few counts. The chain combines TRBV2 with TRBJ1-1, with D possibly being TRBD1 (5 bases). The CDR3 runs 15 residues. Germline V lookup: CDR1 SNHLY, CDR2 FYNNEI. Deletions cut 4 bases from V and 3 bases from J, with 15 bases between. CDR3 amino acids: CASSVIQGPYTEAFF. The CDR3 coding sequence is TGTGCCAGCAGTGTGATCCAGGGACCCTACACTGAAGCTTTCTTT.

The sample holds one count of this clone. V and J are TRBV6-5 and TRBJ2-5, with D possibly called TRBD1 or TRBD2 (5 bases each). This CDR3 has 14 amino acids. The V gene lost 6 bases and the J gene lost 3 bases, with 14 bases spanning the gap. Germline V gene sequence: CDR1 MNHEY, CDR2 SVGAGI. The CDR3 bases are TGTGCCAGCAGCCCGAGGGGTTGGAAAGAGACCCAGTACTTC. Protein sequence: CASSPRGWKETQYF.

The rearrangement links TRBV25-1 to TRBJ2-1, with D maybe TRBD2 (5 bases). There are 17 residues in the CDR3. Trimming left V 4 bases short and J 0 bases short, with 16 bases between. Germline V gene lookup returns CDR1 MGHDK and CDR2 SYGVNS. CDR3 sequence reads: CASSVSSGSSSYNEQFF. The DNA of the CDR3 is TGTGCCAGCAGTGTGTCCAGCGGATCGAGCTCCTACAATGAGCAGTTCTTC.

This clone was recorded once. The rearrangement uses TRBV2 and TRBJ2-3, with D unresolved. The CDR3 consists of 13 residues. Trimming removed 5 bases from V and 2 bases from J, with 8 bases in between. The V gene's germline CDR1 is SNHLY and CDR2 FYNNEI. The CDR3 here is CASSPPFTDTQYF. CDR3 DNA: TGTGCCAGCAGTCCCCCCTTCACAGATACGCAGTATTTT.

The chain has TRBV24-1 and TRBJ1-4, with 7 positions matching TRBD1. Germline CDR1 KGHDR, CDR2 SFDVKD. V shed 2 bases, J shed 3 bases, and the junction held 5 bases outside the gene matches. The CDR3 is made up of 16 amino acids. CDR3 sequence (DNA): TGTGCCACCAGTGATTCCCGGGACAGCCCTAATGAAAAACTGTTTTTT. Residues: CATSDSRDSPNEKLFF.

This sequence joins TRBV5-1 and TRBJ1-5; D is undetermined. V was cut by 4 bases and J by 6 bases, with 11 bases left in between. CDR3 size: 13 residues. In germline, CDR1 is SGHRS, CDR2 YFSETQ. The CDR3 here is CASSQDPTQPQHF. For the CDR3, the DNA is TGCGCCAGCAGCCAGGACCCCACTCAGCCCCAGCATTTT. Based on the CDR3 plus reference TRBV5-1 and TRBJ1-5, the full variable domain is KAGVTQTPRYLIKTRGQQVTLSCSPISGHRSVSWYQQTPGQGLQFLFEYFSETQRNKGNFPGRFSGRQFSNSRSEMNVSTLELGDSALYLCASSQDPTQPQHFGDGTRLSIL.

V and J are TRBV5-6 and TRBJ2-4; 10 bases align to TRBD1. The trim removed 1 base at V and 16 bases at J, leaving 5 bases unmatched. The CDR3 extends over 12 amino acids. Germline CDR1 and CDR2: SGHDT and YYEEEE. The CDR3 DNA reads as TGTGCCAGCAGCTTGTGGGACAGGGGCTTATACTTC. It encodes CASSLWDRGLYF.

The V and J genes are TRBV21-1 and TRBJ2-1. TRBV21-1 is annotated as a pseudogene. This CDR3 contains 11 residues. CDR3 residues: CASSKRHEQFF. CDR3 bases: TGTGCCAGCAGCAAAAGGCATGAGCAGTTCTTC.

This clone has just one count. The chain links TRBV5-1 to TRBJ2-6; D unresolved. Trimming took off 0 bases at V and 4 bases at J, with 11 bases between the two ends. Germline V lookup: CDR1 SGHRS, CDR2 YFSETQ. The CDR3 is 16 amino acids. DNA of the CDR3: TGCGCCAGCAGCTTGGATCGGTCAGGCGGGGCCAACGTCCTGACTTTC. Amino acid sequence: CASSLDRSGGANVLTF.

The chain is built from TRBV9 and TRBJ2-1; D possibly corresponds to TRBD2 (5 bases). Trimming stripped 1 base from V and 4 bases from J, with 12 bases between. The CDR3 is 15 residues long. CDR1 and CDR2 from the germline V gene are SGDLS and YYNGEE. CDR3 amino acids: CASSVFSGEYNEQFF. CDR3 nucleotide sequence: TGTGCCAGCAGCGTATTCAGCGGAGAGTACAATGAGCAGTTCTTC. Variable domain in full (rest from reference TRBV9 and TRBJ2-1): DSGVTQTPKHLITATGQRVTLRCSPRSGDLSVYWYQQSLDQGLQFLIQYYNGEERAKGNILERFSAQQFPDLHSELNLSSLELGDSALYFCASSVFSGEYNEQFFGPGTRLTVL.

V is TRBV18 and J is TRBJ2-1, with 8 bases lining up with TRBD1. The ends lost 2 bases at V and 7 bases at J; junction bases unmatched: 10. There are 16 residues in the CDR3. Germline assignment: CDR1 KGHSH and CDR2 LQKENI. In DNA, the CDR3 is TGTGCCAGCTCACCATATTACGGACAGGGCGGGAATGAGCAGTTCTTC. Translation gives CASSPYYGQGGNEQFF.

This rearrangement joins TRBV10-3 to TRBJ1-4, with D perhaps matching TRBD1 (5 bases). Trimming took off 3 bases at V and 3 bases at J, with 8 bases between the two ends. This CDR3 has 14 amino acids. Germline assignment: CDR1 ENHRY and CDR2 SYGVKD. The DNA for the CDR3 is TGTGCCATCAGTGATAGGGGTGCTAATGAAAAACTGTTTTTT. Amino acid sequence: CAISDRGANEKLFF.

J is TRBJ2-3 and V is TRBV5-1; D unclear. The CDR3 runs to 13 residues. Trimming cost V 4 bases and J 3 bases, with 9 bases left between them. CDR1 is SGHRS, CDR2 YFSETQ, per germline. CDR3 loop: CASSEDPTDTQYF. The CDR3 DNA reads TGCGCCAGCAGCGAGGATCCAACAGATACGCAGTATTTT.

This clone was seen just once. This chain links TRBV7-6 with TRBJ2-6; no clear D. The length of the CDR3 is 16 residues. Germline lookup yields CDR1 SGHVS and CDR2 FNYEAQ. The V gene lost 0 bases and the J gene lost 0 bases, with 6 bases spanning the gap. CDR3: CASSLAVNSGANVLTF. CDR3 nucleotides: TGTGCCAGCAGCTTAGCGGTGAACTCTGGGGCCAACGTCCTGACTTTC.

The V and J genes are TRBV7-2 and TRBJ2-5; tentatively, D is TRBD2 (5 bases). Trimming shortened V by 0 bases and J by 5 bases, and 16 bases separated the two germline ends. Germline V CDR1 and CDR2: SGHTA, FQGNSA. The CDR3 runs 16 residues. The CDR3 loop reads CASSLANLHGEETQYF. The CDR3, as DNA: TGTGCCAGCAGCTTAGCCAACCTTCATGGGGAGGAGACCCAGTACTTC.

The genes are TRBV6-2 or TRBV6-3 and TRBJ2-5; D not certain. Trimming stripped 5 bases from V and 0 bases from J, with 13 bases between. Germline CDR1 is MNHEY and CDR2 is SVGEGT. The CDR3 length is 15 residues. CDR3 DNA sequence: TGTGCCAGCAGTGGCGGTCAAAATTACCAAGAGACCCAGTACTTC. Translating it yields CASSGGQNYQETQYF.

The chain uses TRBV21-1 and TRBJ2-7; the table's D call, TRBD1, was not checked against the DNA. TRBV21-1 is given as a pseudogene. This CDR3 spans 17 amino acids. The CDR3: CASSGKDRPIYSYEQYF. In nucleotides, the CDR3 is TGTGCCAGCAGCGGCAAGGACAGGCCAATTTACTCCTACGAGCAGTACTTC.

CDR3 sequence: CATSEGPTDTQYF. CDR3 nucleotide sequence: TGTGCCACCAGTGAAGGTCCCACAGATACGCAGTATTTT. The chain joins TRBV24-1 to TRBJ2-3, with no clear D. This CDR3 is 13 amino acids long. V shed 4 bases and J shed 2 bases, with 6 bases lying between them. Germline lookup yields CDR1 KGHDR and CDR2 SFDVKD.

The chain employs TRBV3-1 (or the pseudogene TRBV3-2) and TRBJ2-2; no firm D call. This CDR3 contains 13 residues. From germline, CDR1 is LGHDT and CDR2 YNNKEL (reference sequence). Trimming left V 5 bases short and J 5 bases short, with 9 bases between. CDR3 region: CASSFRLTGELFF. For the CDR3, the DNA is TGTGCCAGCAGCTTTCGACTGACCGGGGAGCTGTTTTTT.

The V and J genes are TRBV29-1 and TRBJ1-3, with D uncertain. This CDR3 region has 13 residues. The germline CDR1 and CDR2 sequences are SQVTM and ANQGSEA. V lost 4 bases and J lost 0, with 7 bases in between. CDR3 nucleotide sequence: TGCAGCGTTGCTGAGGGCTCTGGAAACACCATATATTTT. Amino acid sequence: CSVAEGSGNTIYF. Full variable domain (rest looked up from reference TRBV29-1 and TRBJ1-3): SAVISQKPSRDICQRGTSLTIQCQVDSQVTMMFWYRQQPGQSLTLIATANQGSEATYESGFVIDKFPISRPNLTFSTLTVSNMSPEDSSIYLCSVAEGSGNTIYFGEGSWLTVV.

This clone was seen a few times. The rearrangement uses TRBV7-8 and TRBJ2-1, with 7 bases lining up with TRBD2. CDR1 and CDR2 (germline): SGHVS, FQNEAQ. The trim removed 5 bases at V and 8 bases at J, leaving 21 bases unmatched. The CDR3 is 18 amino acids. The CDR3 protein is CASSPKRSGLEKVHEQFF. The CDR3 coding sequence is TGTGCCAGCAGCCCCAAACGTTCCGGACTAGAGAAGGTCCATGAGCAGTTCTTC.

This chain connects TRBV18 to TRBJ2-7; the D gene could be TRBD1 or TRBD2 (5 bases each). This CDR3 comprises 17 residues. Trimming removed 3 bases from V and 2 bases from J, with 20 bases in between. The germline V gene encodes CDR1 KGHSH and CDR2 LQKENI. CDR3 protein: CASSPAQNDRDPYEQYF. The DNA for the CDR3 is TGTGCCAGCTCACCGGCCCAAAACGACCGGGACCCCTACGAGCAGTACTTC.